Shown below are 10 T cell receptor beta chains from a single sample sequenced in a study of T-cell memory formation after mild COVID-19. TCRdb processed the 5' RACE reads anew with MiXCR; each CDR3 protein has one entry. The sample includes about 360,000 distinct CDR3 sequences, around an eighth seen only once; the top ten take less than 25%. The source material was PBMCs or a T cell subset sorted from them (not recorded which). The receptors stem from a man aged 18 to 35 who had mild COVID-19 (a few samples of this study predate the infection). Cell type and time point are not known.

The V gene is TRBV7-2, the J gene TRBJ2-3; TRBD2 agrees at 8 bases. The germline V gene has CDR1 SGHTA and CDR2 FQGNSA. CDR3 length: 19 amino acids. Unmatched junction bases numbered 11, after V lost 0 bases and J lost 0 bases. CDR3 residues: CASSLAPQYIAGSTDTQYF. CDR3 DNA: TGTGCCAGCAGCTTAGCCCCGCAATACATAGCGGGGAGCACAGATACGCAGTATTTT. Supplemented by reference TRBV7-2 and TRBJ2-3, the full variable domain reads GAGVSQSPSNKVTEKGKDVELRCDPISGHTALYWYRQSLGQGLEFLIYFQGNSAPDKSGLPSDRFSAERTGGSVSTLTIQRTQQEDSAVYLCASSLAPQYIAGSTDTQYFGPGTRLTVL.

This chain connects TRBV4-3 to TRBJ2-7; D is uncertain. Germline V gives CDR1 LGHNA, CDR2 YSLEER. The ends were cut back, 3 bases at V and 0 bases at J, with 6 bases in the middle. This CDR3 has 13 amino acids. CDR3 amino acids: CASSQGFSYEQYV. The CDR3 coding sequence is TGCGCCAGCAGCCAGGGGTTCTCCTACGAGCAGTACGTC.

This clonotype was seen a handful of times. The genes are TRBV5-1 and TRBJ2-1, with D tentatively TRBD1 (6 bases). The length of the CDR3 is 13 residues. Trimming left V 4 bases short and J 9 bases short, with 14 bases between. The germline CDR1 and CDR2 sequences are SGHRS and YFSETQ. This CDR3 reads CASSTGQAGEQFF. The CDR3 DNA reads as TGCGCCAGCAGCACGGGACAAGCTGGTGAGCAGTTCTTC.

This chain joins TRBV28 and TRBJ1-2; perhaps TRBD1 as D (6 bases). The CDR3 loop spans 15 amino acids. Germline V gene lookup returns CDR1 MDHEN and CDR2 SYDVKM. Trimming took 1 base from V and 3 from J, leaving 12 bases between them. The CDR3 nucleotides are TGTGCCAGCAGTTTATCTACAGGGCGATACTATGGCTACACCTTC. This gives the protein CASSLSTGRYYGYTF.

This clonotype was seen a few times. The junction does not match germline at one end; this may be a read error. The chain has TRBV18 and TRBJ1-1, with 8 bases lining up with TRBD1. There are 13 residues in the CDR3. Germline V gene data show CDR1 as KGHSH and CDR2 as LQKENI. The CDR3 protein is CASSPQGEAEAFF. The CDR3 DNA reads TGTGCCAGCTCCCCACAGGGGGAGGCTGAAGCTTTCTTT.

The genes are TRBV10-2 and TRBJ1-6, with D perhaps matching TRBD1 (6 bases). Trimming took off 5 bases at V and 14 bases at J, with 19 bases between the two ends. CDR3 length: 14 residues. CDR1 and CDR2 (germline): WSHSY, SAAADI. The CDR3, as DNA: TGCGCCAGCAGTACGCCAGGGAGCGAGGGGGCCCTCCACTTT. Its protein product is CASSTPGSEGALHF.

This chain connects TRBV4-1 to TRBJ1-5, with D possibly TRBD1 on 6 matching bases. The germline CDR1 and CDR2 sequences are MGHRA and YSYEKL. The CDR3 has 13 amino acids. The germline V and J ends were trimmed by 5 bases and 11 bases, with 16 bases remaining between them. The CDR3 bases are TGCGCCAGCAGCGGGCGACAGGATGGGTCCCAGCATTTT. Encoded protein: CASSGRQDGSQHF.

This clonotype was counted a few times. The V call is TRBV4-1, the J call TRBJ1-2, with a tentative D call TRBD1 (6 bases). From germline, CDR1 is MGHRA and CDR2 YSYEKL. The CDR3 spans 15 residues. V lost 1 base and J lost 8, with 17 bases in between. CDR3 protein: CASSQVGAAGEGYTF. The CDR3 DNA reads as TGCGCCAGCAGCCAAGTAGGGGCGGCAGGGGAAGGCTACACCTTC.

This clonotype was counted between two and nine times. DNA of the CDR3: TGTGCCAGCAGCTCCAACCGCCAGGGGGAGCAGTACGTC. It yields the protein CASSSNRQGEQYV. The chain joins TRBV7-8 to TRBJ2-7; possibly TRBD1 for D (6 bases). Between the trimmed V and J ends, which lost 4 bases and 7 bases, there was a span of 14 bases. In germline, CDR1 is SGHVS, CDR2 FQNEAQ. This CDR3 spans 13 amino acids.

This clonotype has only a few counts. The V call is TRBV20-1, the J call TRBJ2-7, with D possibly being TRBD2 (6 bases). The germline V and J ends were trimmed by 1 base and 8 bases, with 15 bases remaining between them. The CDR3 contains 13 residues. CDR1 DFQATT and CDR2 SNEGSKA come from the germline V gene (reference sequence). The CDR3 loop is CSARGGTFIQQYV. The CDR3 DNA follows: TGCAGTGCTAGAGGGGGGACTTTCATCCAGCAGTACGTC.